The 5 T cell receptor beta chains listed next were all sequenced from one sample in a study of identical twins. One entry per CDR3 protein, called by TCRdb with MiXCR from the 5' RACE reads. The sample records 550,000 to 800,000 distinct CDR3 sequences, just over 7% being singletons. These same data were also listed under a study on yellow fever vaccine responses in identical twins.

What was sequenced was PBMCs. The receptors shown here come from a young woman in good health.

The rearrangement joins TRBV5-1 to TRBJ2-3; tentatively, D is TRBD2 (6 bases). V was pared by 4 bases and J by 3 bases, with 18 bases between. There are 16 residues in the CDR3. CDR1 is SGHRS and CDR2 is YFSETQ in the germline V gene. The CDR3: CASSPRSGVRTDTQYF. CDR3 nucleotide sequence: TGCGCCAGCAGCCCCCGGTCGGGAGTACGGACAGATACGCAGTATTTT.

This clonotype appeared a few times. The chain couples TRBV5-1 to TRBJ2-7; 7 bases map to TRBD1. CDR1 SGHRS and CDR2 YFSETQ come from the germline V gene. The J segment lost 2 bases and the V segment lost 4 bases, leaving 6 bases of the junction unmatched. The length of the CDR3 is 14 residues. The CDR3 region is CASSARQGPYEQYF. DNA of the CDR3: TGCGCCAGCAGCGCACGACAGGGCCCCTACGAGCAGTACTTC.

V is TRBV15 and J is TRBJ1-2, with unresolved D. Trimming cost V 6 bases and J 0 bases, with 11 bases left between them. From germline, CDR1 is LNHNV and CDR2 YYDKDF (reference sequence). The CDR3 has 14 residues. CDR3 sequence reads: CATSPGVSNYGYTF. CDR3 sequence (DNA): TGTGCCACCAGTCCCGGGGTATCTAACTATGGCTACACCTTC.

This clonotype was counted between two and nine times. The chain combines TRBV7-2 with TRBJ2-3; 10 bases fit TRBD2. The germline V gene encodes CDR1 SGHTA and CDR2 FQGNSA. The length of the CDR3 is 17 residues. The V segment lost 5 bases and the J segment 3 bases; nucleotides outside the gene matches: 11. The CDR3 sequence is CASSILGLAVQTDTQYF. The CDR3 DNA is TGTGCCAGCAGCATCCTCGGACTAGCGGTTCAGACAGATACGCAGTATTTT.

J is TRBJ2-1 and V is TRBV7-6, with 9 bases matching TRBD2. The CDR3 has 19 residues. V shed 5 bases, J shed 0 bases, and the junction held 14 bases outside the gene matches. Per germline, CDR1 SGHVS and CDR2 FNYEAQ. The DNA for the CDR3 is TGTGCCAGCAGCCCCTTAGCGGGAGAGGGCCAGAGCTCCTACAATGAGCAGTTCTTC. Amino acids: CASSPLAGEGQSSYNEQFF.